This entry concerns a single T cell receptor (beta chain). The entry originates in a study of beta chain features in type 1 diabetes. Background on the study: Regarding age, gender and cell yields, patients proved similar to healthy donors. Examination of sorted cells across all samples involved 90 million to 120 million cells.

cDNA synthesis used the whole RNA isolate, giving expressed TCRB sequences. Here immunoSEQ multiplex PCR was the method, and the copy in TCRdb shows in-frame clones only, minus some. The sample yields about 320,000 clones, 11% to 15% seen once. Sequenced input: central memory CD4+ T cells from blood. The sequence was collected from a man aged 25 to 40 in good health.

The CDR3 reads CASRRGSQSNQPQHF. The CDR3, as DNA: TGTGCCAGCAGGCGGGGGAGCCAAAGCAATCAGCCCCAGCATTTT. This rearrangement joins TRBV6-1 to TRBJ1-5; a weak D match, TRBD1 (5 bases). The V and J ends lost 6 bases and 1 base respectively, with 13 bases between them. The V gene's germline CDR1 is MNHNS and CDR2 SASEGT. This CDR3 region has 15 residues.